This is a list of T cell receptor beta chains from one sample in a study of T cell responses to AZD1222 COVID-19 vaccine. Generated by immunoSEQ multiplex PCR, the TCRdb table keeps only in-frame clones and is missing some. Among 150,000 or so clones listed, roughly 88% were seen once. The sequences come from peripheral blood, collected 28 days after the second AZD1222 dose. The receptor source for this set is an adult who received the AZD1222 COVID-19 vaccine. The CDR3 runs from the conserved cysteine through the conserved F or W. A D gene is named only where the DNA matches it firmly. Size is omitted from some rows. Given values are once, few, many or a class for expanded clones.

clone_size	v_call	j_call	d_call	cdr3_length	cdr3_nt	cdr3_aa
-	TRBV18	TRBJ1-4	TRBD1	14	TGTGCCAGCTCACCCGGGACAGGGCCTGAAAAACTGTTTTTT	CASSPGTGPEKLFF
-	TRBV19	TRBJ1-3	-	16	TGTGCCAGTACCCCCGCTCCGGCGACGACTGGAAACACCATATATTTT	CASTPAPATTGNTIYF
-	TRBV19	TRBJ2-5	TRBD1	16	TGTGCCAGTAGTATATCTCCGGGACAGGGGGGAGAGACCCAGTACTTC	CASSISPGQGGETQYF
few	TRBV20-1	TRBJ2-5	-	11	TGCAGTGCCCCCCTCCTGGAGACCCAGTACTTC	CSAPLLETQYF
-	TRBV11-3	TRBJ2-1	-	13	TGTGCCAGCAGCGAGGGGGGGATCAATGAGCAGTTCTTC	CASSEGGINEQFF
once	TRBV6-6	TRBJ2-7	-	15	TGTGCCAGCAGTTTCCCTCTGGGAAGCGACTACGAGCAGTACTTC	CASSFPLGSDYEQYF
-	TRBV30	TRBJ1-6	-	12	TGTGCCTGGAGTACCGTTAATTCACCCCTCCACTTT	CAWSTVNSPLHF
-	TRBV5-1	TRBJ2-1	-	13	TGCGCCAGCAGTTTAGGGACTTACAATGAGCAGTTCTTC	CASSLGTYNEQFF
-	TRBV18	TRBJ1-5	TRBD1	17	TGTGCCAGCTCACTCCCGGGACAGGGGACGTCGGGTCAGCCCCAGCATTTT	CASSLPGQGTSGQPQHF
-	TRBV6-6	TRBJ1-3	-	15	TGTGCCAGCAGTTACGGACCCACAGAAGGAAACACCATATATTTT	CASSYGPTEGNTIYF
-	TRBV9	TRBJ2-7	-	15	TGTGCCAGCAGCGTAGCCGCAGGGGATATAGGCGAGCAGTACTTC	CASSVAAGDIGEQYF
-	TRBV29-1	TRBJ1-6	-	17	TGCAGCGTTGTGGACAGCAGTAGTCAGTCCTATAATTCACCCCTCCACTTT	CSVVDSSSQSYNSPLHF
-	TRBV11-2	TRBJ2-7	TRBD1	15	TGTGCCAGCAGACCCCCGGGACAGAGGGCCTACGAGCAGTACTTC	CASRPPGQRAYEQYF
few	TRBV12-3/TRBV12-4	TRBJ2-7	-	13	TGTGCCAGCAGTTTAGGAGCCTTTGGCGAGCAGTACTTC	CASSLGAFGEQYF
-	TRBV18	TRBJ1-5	TRBD1	16	TGTGCCAGCTCACCACAGGGACAGGGCCGCAGTCAGCCCCAGCATTTT	CASSPQGQGRSQPQHF
-	TRBV14	TRBJ2-7	-	15	TGTGCCAGCAGCAAAGGGATCTACTCCGGCGACGAGCAGTACTTC	CASSKGIYSGDEQYF
-	TRBV27	TRBJ2-6	-	16	TGTGCCAGCAGTCCGGGGGACCTAGGTGGGGCCAACGTCCTGACTTTC	CASSPGDLGGANVLTF
-	TRBV5-1	TRBJ1-2	TRBD1	14	TGCGCCAGCAGCTTGGGGGGACAGAACTATGGCTACACCTTC	CASSLGGQNYGYTF
-	TRBV28	TRBJ2-7	TRBD1	13	TGTGCCAGCAGCCCGGGACAGTCCTACGAGCAGTACTTC	CASSPGQSYEQYF
-	TRBV12-5	TRBJ2-3	TRBD1	15	TGTGCTAGTGGCGGGGGACAGGGATTTGGAGATACGCAGTATTTT	CASGGGQGFGDTQYF
-	TRBV13	TRBJ1-5	-	17	TGTGCCAGCAGCTACGGAAAGGGGGGGCTCGGCAATCAGCCCCAGCATTTT	CASSYGKGGLGNQPQHF
-	TRBV19	TRBJ1-5	-	13	TGTGCCAGTAGTATTAGGGGTAATCAGCCCCAGCATTTT	CASSIRGNQPQHF
-	TRBV3-1/TRBV3-2	TRBJ2-2	-	13	TGTGCCAGCAGCCAAGCAGCGATCGGGGAGCTGTTTTTT	CASSQAAIGELFF
-	TRBV12-3/TRBV12-4	TRBJ2-5	-	12	TGTGCCAGCAGTTTCGGACGGGAGACCCAGTACTTC	CASSFGRETQYF
-	TRBV6-1	TRBJ1-2	-	12	TGTGCCAGCAGTGAAGGGGGATATGGCTACACCTTC	CASSEGGYGYTF
-	TRBV28	TRBJ2-3	-	11	TGTGCCAGCAGTTTCTCAGATACGCAGTATTTT	CASSFSDTQYF
-	TRBV6-4	TRBJ2-5	-	13	TGTGCCAGCAGTGCAAACAGCCAAGAGACCCAGTACTTC	CASSANSQETQYF
-	TRBV7-9	TRBJ1-5	TRBD1	16	TGTGCCAGCAGCTTAGGCAGGGGGGCGGACAATCAGCCCCAGCATTTT	CASSLGRGADNQPQHF
-	TRBV6-6	TRBJ1-6	TRBD1	16	TGTGCCAGCAGGCGGGATGGACAGGGACGAAATTCACCCCTCCACTTT	CASRRDGQGRNSPLHF
-	TRBV28	TRBJ2-7	-	15	TGTGCCAGCAGCCTGACAGGGACTCAGGGCTACGAGCAGTACTTC	CASSLTGTQGYEQYF
-	TRBV5-4	TRBJ2-2	TRBD1	16	TGTGCCAGCAGCGACACCGGGACAGGGGTCTCCGGGGAGCTGTTTTTT	CASSDTGTGVSGELFF
-	TRBV4-3	TRBJ1-5	-	13	TGCGCCAGCAGCCAGAGGGTTAATCAGCCCCAGCATTTT	CASSQRVNQPQHF
-	TRBV6-5	TRBJ2-1	TRBD1	13	TGTGCCAGCAGTTCGGACAGGGTCAATGAGCAGTTCTTC	CASSSDRVNEQFF
-	TRBV5-1	TRBJ2-3	-	17	TGCGCCAGCAGCTTATCTGGACTCCGAACTGTCACAGATACGCAGTATTTT	CASSLSGLRTVTDTQYF
-	TRBV11-2	TRBJ2-5	-	14	TGTGCCAGCAGCCACCGACACGGCCAAGAGACCCAGTACTTC	CASSHRHGQETQYF
-	TRBV5-1	TRBJ2-3	TRBD2	16	TGCGCCAGCAGCTTCACCGCGGGGGGGCCCCACGATACGCAGTATTTT	CASSFTAGGPHDTQYF
-	TRBV27	TRBJ2-7	TRBD2	15	TGTGCCAGCAGATCAAGCGGGAGGGCCCCCTACGAGCAGTACTTC	CASRSSGRAPYEQYF
-	TRBV4-1	TRBJ2-1	TRBD2	16	TGCGCCAGCAGCCATCGGACTAGCGGGGCGTCCGGTGAGCAGTTCTTC	CASSHRTSGASGEQFF
-	TRBV9	TRBJ2-1	-	13	TGTGCCAGCAGCGCTGAAATGCGGAATGAGCAGTTCTTC	CASSAEMRNEQFF
few	TRBV3-1/TRBV3-2	TRBJ1-4	TRBD1	17	TGTGCCAGCAGCCTGAGAGGACAGGGTCTAACTAATGAAAAACTGTTTTTT	CASSLRGQGLTNEKLFF
-	TRBV9	TRBJ2-3	TRBD2	18	TGTGCCAGCAGCGTCTCTCCGGGACTAGCCGGCGTCACAGATACGCAGTATTTT	CASSVSPGLAGVTDTQYF
-	TRBV5-1	TRBJ2-7	-	15	TGCGCCAGCAGCTTGGAGGTCGGGACCTCCTACGAGCAGTACTTC	CASSLEVGTSYEQYF
-	TRBV5-1	TRBJ1-6	TRBD1	16	TGCGCCAGCAGCTACGGGCAAGACAGGGGCGGATCACCCCTCCACTTT	CASSYGQDRGGSPLHF
-	TRBV5-8	TRBJ1-2	TRBD1	12	TGTGCCAGCAGCTTAAGGACAGGCCTAAAGACCTTC	CASSLRTGLKTF
-	TRBV2	TRBJ2-5	-	16	TGTGCCAGCAGTGATAGGGGAGTAGTGAGGCAAGAGACCCAGTACTTC	CASSDRGVVRQETQYF
-	TRBV11-2	TRBJ1-6	TRBD1	16	TGTGCCAGCAGCCCTCGGACAGGGAACGGGAATTCACCCCTCCACTTT	CASSPRTGNGNSPLHF
-	TRBV5-4	TRBJ2-5	-	16	TGTGCCAGCAGCCTCGCTGCTAGAGCGTACCAAGAGACCCAGTACTTC	CASSLAARAYQETQYF
-	TRBV28	TRBJ1-4	TRBD1	13	TGTGCCAGCAGTACAGGGGGTAATGAAAAACTGTTTTTT	CASSTGGNEKLFF
-	TRBV6-5	TRBJ2-5	-	14	TGTGCAGGAGGTCAGGAACTCGTACGGGAGACCCAGTACTTC	CAGGQELVRETQYF
-	TRBV30	TRBJ1-2	TRBD1	14	TGTGCCTGGAGTGATGGACAGGGGCACTATGGCTACACCTTC	CAWSDGQGHYGYTF
-	TRBV5-8	TRBJ1-1	-	13	TGTGCCAGCAGCTTAGGATCCAACACTGAAGCTTTCTTT	CASSLGSNTEAFF
-	TRBV7-2	TRBJ2-5	TRBD1	15	TGTGCCAGCAGCCCGCAACGGGGACAGCAAGAGACCCAGTACTTC	CASSPQRGQQETQYF
few	TRBV7-2	TRBJ1-2	TRBD1	14	TGTGCCAGCAGCTCCGGACAGGGAGCGATGCGCTACACCTTC	CASSSGQGAMRYTF
once	TRBV18	TRBJ2-7	TRBD1	15	TGTGCCAGCTCACCACCGGGACAGGGCCCCTACGAGCAGTACTTC	CASSPPGQGPYEQYF